Listed below are T cell receptor beta chains from one sample, sequenced in a study of T-cell memory formation after mild COVID-19. TCRdb recomputed calls from the 5' RACE reads with MiXCR, one row per CDR3 protein. Counted here are 550,000 to 600,000 distinct CDR3 sequences, about 22% occurring once; the ten biggest clones make up 7.5% to 9.5%. The sequenced sample consisted of PBMCs or a T cell subset sorted from them (not recorded which). The receptor set was obtained from an adult woman who had mild COVID-19 (a few samples of this study predate the infection). Cell type and time point are not known. Both conserved end residues are part of each CDR3. A D gene is named only where the DNA matches it firmly.

d_gene: .; v_gene: TRBV3-1; j_gene: TRBJ2-1; CDR3aa: CASSQGGAQFF
d_gene: .; v_gene: TRBV3-1; j_gene: TRBJ2-3; CDR3aa: CASSPRGGVSTDTQYF
d_gene: .; v_gene: TRBV3-1; j_gene: TRBJ2-5; CDR3aa: CASSRRTTLETQYF
d_gene: TRBD2; v_gene: TRBV12-3/TRBV12-4; j_gene: TRBJ2-5; CDR3aa: CASSSLAGETQYF
d_gene: .; v_gene: TRBV7-2; j_gene: TRBJ1-6; CDR3aa: CASSPPMQYNSPLHF
d_gene: .; v_gene: TRBV5-1; j_gene: TRBJ2-2; CDR3aa: CASRFTGTNTGELFF
d_gene: .; v_gene: TRBV3-1; j_gene: TRBJ1-2; CDR3aa: CASSQGFWDLARYGYTF
d_gene: .; v_gene: TRBV23-1; j_gene: TRBJ1-5; CDR3aa: CASSWAVFNQPQHF
d_gene: .; v_gene: TRBV29-1; j_gene: TRBJ2-7; CDR3aa: CSVGGRLSYEQYF
d_gene: .; v_gene: TRBV4-3; j_gene: TRBJ2-7; CDR3aa: CASSPRRNYEQYF
d_gene: .; v_gene: TRBV29-1; j_gene: TRBJ1-5; CDR3aa: CSVLAGNQPQHF
d_gene: .; v_gene: TRBV5-1; j_gene: TRBJ2-7; CDR3aa: CASSLAEVPYEQYF
d_gene: .; v_gene: TRBV12-5; j_gene: TRBJ2-1; CDR3aa: CASGLGEGRLQFF
d_gene: TRBD1; v_gene: TRBV7-9; j_gene: TRBJ1-1; CDR3aa: CASRAQGGRALNTEAFF
d_gene: .; v_gene: TRBV3-1; j_gene: TRBJ2-4; CDR3aa: CASSPTPQLLAKNIQYF
d_gene: .; v_gene: TRBV7-6; j_gene: TRBJ2-7; CDR3aa: CASSLGARDGAYEQYF
d_gene: .; v_gene: TRBV4-1; j_gene: TRBJ1-2; CDR3aa: CASSQALGNYGYTF
d_gene: TRBD1; v_gene: TRBV6-2/TRBV6-3; j_gene: TRBJ1-2; CDR3aa: CASSYPGTGMSGYTF
d_gene: TRBD2; v_gene: TRBV6-1; j_gene: TRBJ2-2; CDR3aa: CASSELAGVYGELFF
d_gene: .; v_gene: TRBV5-5; j_gene: TRBJ1-2; CDR3aa: CASSFLGASNYGYTF
d_gene: .; v_gene: TRBV5-1; j_gene: TRBJ1-2; CDR3aa: CASTGTSYGYTF
d_gene: .; v_gene: TRBV3-1; j_gene: TRBJ2-3; CDR3aa: CASSQTQARVSRWTDTQYF
d_gene: .; v_gene: TRBV13; j_gene: TRBJ2-7; CDR3aa: CASSWGIGSRQDEQYF
d_gene: TRBD1; v_gene: TRBV27; j_gene: TRBJ2-1; CDR3aa: CASSETGGSLFYNEQFF
d_gene: TRBD1; v_gene: TRBV12-3/TRBV12-4; j_gene: TRBJ2-4; CDR3aa: CASSNRGHNIQYF
d_gene: TRBD1; v_gene: TRBV12-3/TRBV12-4; j_gene: TRBJ2-1; CDR3aa: CASIIQGAERQFF
d_gene: TRBD2; v_gene: TRBV20-1; j_gene: TRBJ2-1; CDR3aa: CSARTSGRGGNEQFF
d_gene: .; v_gene: TRBV7-3; j_gene: TRBJ1-1; CDR3aa: CASSLTGTTEAFF
d_gene: .; v_gene: TRBV2; j_gene: TRBJ1-5; CDR3aa: CASRGRESNQPQHF
d_gene: .; v_gene: TRBV7-3; j_gene: TRBJ2-1; CDR3aa: CASSLPGGGYNEQFF
d_gene: TRBD1; v_gene: TRBV7-9; j_gene: TRBJ1-1; CDR3aa: CASSQGVWANTEAFF
d_gene: .; v_gene: TRBV5-6; j_gene: TRBJ2-3; CDR3aa: CASSSRLETDTQYF
d_gene: TRBD1; v_gene: TRBV7-2; j_gene: TRBJ2-7; CDR3aa: CASSETGVLPYEQYF
d_gene: TRBD1; v_gene: TRBV7-2; j_gene: TRBJ1-6; CDR3aa: CASSLGTVGYNSPLHF
d_gene: TRBD2; v_gene: TRBV4-1; j_gene: TRBJ2-1; CDR3aa: CASSLFATSGGINEQFF
d_gene: .; v_gene: TRBV6-4; j_gene: TRBJ2-3; CDR3aa: CASSDAGEADTQYF
d_gene: .; v_gene: TRBV7-2; j_gene: TRBJ1-2; CDR3aa: CASSPGSRLYYGYTF
d_gene: TRBD2; v_gene: TRBV5-1; j_gene: TRBJ2-3; CDR3aa: CASSLSGTNTDTQYF
d_gene: .; v_gene: TRBV19; j_gene: TRBJ2-3; CDR3aa: CASSIAGGTDTQYF
d_gene: .; v_gene: TRBV19; j_gene: TRBJ2-1; CDR3aa: CASSTARGGNEQFF
d_gene: TRBD2; v_gene: TRBV20-1; j_gene: TRBJ2-1; CDR3aa: CSARDRVSGGNEQFF
d_gene: TRBD2; v_gene: TRBV24-1; j_gene: TRBJ2-5; CDR3aa: CATSDPRGGGQETQYF
d_gene: .; v_gene: TRBV12-3/TRBV12-4; j_gene: TRBJ2-3; CDR3aa: CASSRDFDTQYF
d_gene: .; v_gene: TRBV6-1; j_gene: TRBJ2-1; CDR3aa: CASTRRWVNEQFF
d_gene: .; v_gene: TRBV5-1; j_gene: TRBJ2-2; CDR3aa: CASSWDGTGELFF
d_gene: TRBD1; v_gene: TRBV5-5; j_gene: TRBJ1-6; CDR3aa: CASSGDRGRNSPLHF
d_gene: .; v_gene: TRBV24-1; j_gene: TRBJ1-1; CDR3aa: CATHQGRTVDTEAFF
d_gene: .; v_gene: TRBV5-1; j_gene: TRBJ2-7; CDR3aa: CASSPRLSGYEQYF
d_gene: TRBD1; v_gene: TRBV5-4; j_gene: TRBJ1-1; CDR3aa: CASSPRRQGLNQAFF